This T cell receptor (beta chain) was profiled in a study of blood T cell repertoires in COVID-19. Study summary: PBMCs, B-cell-depleted T cells, or T cells were the source of the cDNA or gDNA that made up the material.

Trimming pared 8 bases from V and 0 bases from J, leaving 7 bases between. The CDR3 loop spans 12 amino acids. Authors' analysis steps: Reference gene primers were amplified, and this amplification served to estimate nucleated cell counts. Sequencing used immunoSEQ multiplex PCR; TCRdb keeps in-frame clones, though not all of them. V, J and clone size are those of that table, while D and trimming were read from the DNA. The sample consists of tens of thousands of clones, 65% to 90% of them appearing once. The chain carries TRBV12-3 or TRBV12-4 and TRBJ2-5; a possible D gene is TRBD1 (5 bases). The TCR sequence derives from a man older than 75 with acute or convalescent COVID-19. Material for sequencing was peripheral blood. The DNA for the CDR3 is TGTGCCAGCCGGACAAACCAAGAGACCCAGTACTTC. It is translated as CASRTNQETQYF.